The 15 T cell receptor beta chains reported below all come from one sample, sequenced in a study of regulatory T cells in long-lasting Graves disease. Arm-PCR with iRepertoire HTBI primers amplified the CDR3 regions for these TCR beta libraries. Via MiXCR, TCRdb re-called the multiplex PCR reads, giving one row per CDR3 protein. The sample lists 700,000 or so distinct CDR3 sequences, around 30% occurring once. Time point of the sample: persistent/refractory GD, antithyroid drugs over 5 years with positive TRAb. PBMCs were the source of the RNA used for TCR sequencing. The sample in question was peripheral blood mononuclear cells (PBMCs), obtained when the disease was refractory, from a patient treated with antithyroid drugs. Receptor source: a female donor with Graves disease.

This clonotype was picked up a small number of times. This chain uses TRBV5-1 with TRBJ2-4; D possibly corresponds to TRBD2 (6 bases). Germline loops: CDR1 SGHRS, CDR2 YFSETQ. V dropped 0 bases and J dropped 11 bases, with 18 bases sitting between them. This CDR3 spans 15 amino acids. The CDR3 sequence: CASSLVTDLREVQYF. The CDR3, as DNA: TGCGCCAGCAGCTTGGTAACAGACTTGAGGGAGGTTCAGTACTTC.

As to this clonotype: At one boundary the junction diverges from the germline segment, which might be a read error. This chain joins TRBV13 and TRBJ2-5, with D perhaps matching TRBD2 (6 bases). There are 15 residues in the CDR3. The germline V gene has CDR1 PRHDT and CDR2 FYEKMQ (reference sequence). The CDR3 is CASSFGGRWSETQYF. In DNA form, the CDR3 reads TGTGCCAGCAGCTTCGGTGGGAGGTGGTCGGAGACTCAGTACTTC. Supplemented by reference TRBV13 and TRBJ2-5, the full variable domain reads AAGVIQSPRHLIKEKRETATLKCYPIPRHDTVYWYQQGPGQDPQFLISFYEKMQSDKGSIPDRFSAQQFSDYHSELNMSSLELGDSALYFCASSFGGRWSETQYFGPGTRLLVL.

The V call is TRBV30, the J call TRBJ1-6, with D hard to call. This CDR3 has 14 residues. Germline V gene lookup returns CDR1 GTSNPN and CDR2 SVGIG (reference sequence). With 0 bases removed from V and 10 bases from J, the gap between germline ends came to 13 bases. The CDR3 nucleotides are TGTGCCTGGAGTGTAAGCCGGGCGGGATCACCCCTCCACTTT. Translating it yields CAWSVSRAGSPLHF.

The gene calls are TRBV11-1 and TRBJ2-5; TRBD1 aligns across 8 bases. The CDR3 has 16 amino acids. V dropped 5 bases and J dropped 3; count of bases not matched to a gene: 11. Germline V gene data show CDR1 as SGHAT and CDR2 as FQDESV (reference sequence). CDR3 DNA sequence: TGTGCCAGCAGCACGCGACAGGGGATGGGCGAAGAGACCCAGTACTTC. Translated, it gives CASSTRQGMGEETQYF.

This clonotype was counted between two and nine times. DNA for the CDR3: TGTGCCAGCAGCCAAGTTGAGGGACCCCAGCATTTT. Translation: CASSQVEGPQHF. This chain uses TRBV4-2 with TRBJ1-5; D unresolved. V shed 1 base and J shed 10 bases, with 8 bases lying between them. There are 12 residues in the CDR3. Germline assignment: CDR1 LGHNA and CDR2 YNFKEQ.

The rearrangement links TRBV27 to TRBJ1-5; 8 bases fit TRBD1. The CDR3 consists of 17 residues. Trimming took 5 bases from V and 1 from J; bases not matched to a gene: 10. Germline-derived CDR1 and CDR2 are MNHEY and SMNVEV (reference sequence). Written as DNA, the CDR3 is TGTGCCAGCAGTCCCGACAGGAGACAGGGGAGCAATCAGCCCCAGCATTTT. Its protein is CASSPDRRQGSNQPQHF.

There are many counts of this clonotype. The chain recombines TRBV28 with TRBJ1-5; 7 nucleotides align to TRBD1. Germline CDR1 reads MDHEN; CDR2 reads SYDVKM. The CDR3 is 18 amino acids. The junction had 12 bases not matched to a gene; V was cut back by 2 bases and J by 2 bases. The CDR3 nucleotides read TGTGCCAGCAGTTTAGGTGTTGGCAGGGGGGTAGGCAATCAGCCCCAGCATTTT. Protein: CASSLGVGRGVGNQPQHF.

In its sample, this clonotype was seen a few times. This sequence joins TRBV20-1 and TRBJ1-6; no clear D. This CDR3 has 12 amino acids. V lost 6 bases and J lost 5, with 8 bases in between. The germline V gene has CDR1 DFQATT and CDR2 SNEGSKA (reference sequence). The CDR3 DNA sequence: TGCAGTGCGCGAAGGAATAATTCACCCCTCCACTTT. Residues: CSARRNNSPLHF.

V is TRBV27 and J is TRBJ1-1; D not certain. There are 13 residues in the CDR3. The V and J ends lost 7 bases and 1 base respectively, with 10 bases between them. Germline CDR1 MNHEY, CDR2 SMNVEV (reference sequence). The CDR3 here is CASNLAGNTEAFF. CDR3 DNA: TGTGCCAGCAATTTGGCAGGGAACACTGAAGCTTTCTTT.

V usage is TRBV11-2 and J usage is TRBJ1-2, with D possibly TRBD1 on 5 matching bases. V was pared by 4 bases and J by 7 bases, with 10 bases between. The CDR3 sequence is 12 residues long. Germline-derived CDR1 and CDR2 are SGHAT and FQNNGV. CDR3 sequence: CASSSTAGGYTF. The CDR3 coding sequence is TGTGCCAGCAGCTCGACAGCGGGTGGCTACACCTTC.

V and J are TRBV29-1 and TRBJ1-1, with D unclear. V was trimmed by 4 bases and J by 4 bases, leaving 13 bases between them. The CDR3 runs to 13 residues. Per the germline V gene, CDR1 is SQVTM and CDR2 is ANQGSEA. This CDR3 is CSVVIGKGTEAFF. In nucleotides, the CDR3 is TGCAGCGTTGTTATAGGGAAGGGCACTGAAGCTTTCTTT.

This chain links TRBV19 with TRBJ2-2; tentative D call: TRBD1 (5 bases). The germline CDR1 and CDR2 sequences are LNHDA and SQIVND (reference sequence). This CDR3 is 13 amino acids long. Trimming left V 7 bases short and J 7 bases short, with 13 bases between. The CDR3 nucleotides read TGTGCCAGTACGAGGCTAGGGGTCGGGGAGCTGTTTTTT. It yields the protein CASTRLGVGELFF.

The table lists this clonotype with a few counts. The V gene is TRBV20-1, the J gene TRBJ1-2; a weak D match, TRBD1 (5 bases). The CDR3 is 15 amino acids. V lost 0 bases to trimming and J lost 8 bases, with 19 bases between them. The germline V gene has CDR1 DFQATT and CDR2 SNEGSKA (reference sequence). In DNA form, the CDR3 reads TGCAGTGCTAGAGATCTTCTGGGGGGGGTTGACGGCTACACCTTC. Translating it yields CSARDLLGGVDGYTF.

The rearrangement joins TRBV20-1 to TRBJ2-5; 8 positions match TRBD2. The J call is in doubt because the DNA end fits TRBJ2-1 better. The V gene's germline CDR1 is DFQATT and CDR2 SNEGSKA (reference sequence). This CDR3 spans 13 amino acids. The CDR3, as DNA: TGCAGTGCTAGGGCTAGCGGGTACAATGAGCAGTTCTTC. Translating it yields CSARASGYNEQFF.

The chain uses TRBV20-1 and TRBJ1-1; 9 bases agree with TRBD1. The CDR3 runs to 11 residues. Trimming took 7 bases from V and 9 from J; bases not matched to a gene: 6. CDR1 is DFQATT and CDR2 is SNEGSKA in the germline V gene (reference sequence). CDR3 nucleotides: TGCAGTGTCGGCTACAGGGGGCAAGCTTTCTTT. It encodes CSVGYRGQAFF.